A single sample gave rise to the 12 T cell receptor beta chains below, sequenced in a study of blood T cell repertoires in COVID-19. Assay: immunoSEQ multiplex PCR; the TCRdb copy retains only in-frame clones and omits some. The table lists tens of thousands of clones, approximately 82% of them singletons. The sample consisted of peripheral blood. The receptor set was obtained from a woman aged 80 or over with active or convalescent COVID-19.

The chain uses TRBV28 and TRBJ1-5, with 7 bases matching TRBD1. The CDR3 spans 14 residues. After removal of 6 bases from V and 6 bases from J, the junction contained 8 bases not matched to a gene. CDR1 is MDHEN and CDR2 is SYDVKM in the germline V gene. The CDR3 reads CASRKDRVSQPQHF. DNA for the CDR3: TGTGCCAGCAGGAAAGACAGGGTCAGTCAGCCCCAGCATTTT.

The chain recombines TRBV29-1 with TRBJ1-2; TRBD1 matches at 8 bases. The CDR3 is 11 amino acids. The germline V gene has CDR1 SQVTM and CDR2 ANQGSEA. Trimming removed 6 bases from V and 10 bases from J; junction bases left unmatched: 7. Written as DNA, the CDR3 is TGCAGCGTGCACGGACAGGGTCTCTACACCTTC. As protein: CSVHGQGLYTF.

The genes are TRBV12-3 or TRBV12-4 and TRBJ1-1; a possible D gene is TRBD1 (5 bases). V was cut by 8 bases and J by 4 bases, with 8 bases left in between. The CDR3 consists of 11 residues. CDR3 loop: CASGAITEAFF. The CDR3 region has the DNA TGTGCCAGCGGGGCGATCACTGAAGCTTTCTTT.

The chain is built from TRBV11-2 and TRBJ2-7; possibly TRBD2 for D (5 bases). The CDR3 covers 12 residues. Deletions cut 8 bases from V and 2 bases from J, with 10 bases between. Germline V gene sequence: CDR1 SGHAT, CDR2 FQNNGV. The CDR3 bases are TGTGCCAGCGGGCGGGCGGCCTACGAGCAGTACTTC. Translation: CASGRAAYEQYF.

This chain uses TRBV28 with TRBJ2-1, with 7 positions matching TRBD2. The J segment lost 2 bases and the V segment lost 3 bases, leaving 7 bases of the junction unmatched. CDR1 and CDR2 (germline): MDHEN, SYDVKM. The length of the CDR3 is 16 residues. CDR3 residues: CASSLRSGIPYNEQFF. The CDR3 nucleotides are TGTGCCAGCAGTTTGAGGAGCGGGATACCCTACAATGAGCAGTTCTTC.

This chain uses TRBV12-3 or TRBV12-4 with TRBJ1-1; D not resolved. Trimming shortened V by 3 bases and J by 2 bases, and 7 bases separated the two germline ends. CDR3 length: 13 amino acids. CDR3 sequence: CASSLAENTEAFF. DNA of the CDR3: TGTGCCAGCAGTTTGGCAGAAAACACTGAAGCTTTCTTT.

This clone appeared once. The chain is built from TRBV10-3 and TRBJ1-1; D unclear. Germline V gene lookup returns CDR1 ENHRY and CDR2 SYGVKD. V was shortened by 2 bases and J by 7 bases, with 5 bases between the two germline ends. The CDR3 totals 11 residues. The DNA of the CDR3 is TGTGCCATCAGTGAGACAGATGAAGCTTTCTTT. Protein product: CAISETDEAFF.

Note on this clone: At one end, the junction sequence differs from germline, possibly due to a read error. As DNA, the CDR3 is TGCAGTGCTCTCGTCCGGAGGGGTTATTTT. It is translated as CSALVRRGYF. This chain uses TRBV20-1 with TRBJ1-1; TRBD1 is a possible D gene (5 bases). The CDR3 has 10 residues. Germline loops: CDR1 DFQATT, CDR2 SNEGSKA (reference sequence).

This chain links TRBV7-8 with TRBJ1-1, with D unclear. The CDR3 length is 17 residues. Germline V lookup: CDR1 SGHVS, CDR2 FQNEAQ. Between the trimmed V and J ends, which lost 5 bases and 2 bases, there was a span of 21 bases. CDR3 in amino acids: CASSDTDEGIGNTEAFF. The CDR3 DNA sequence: TGTGCCAGCAGCGATACAGATGAGGGAATTGGAAACACTGAAGCTTTCTTT.

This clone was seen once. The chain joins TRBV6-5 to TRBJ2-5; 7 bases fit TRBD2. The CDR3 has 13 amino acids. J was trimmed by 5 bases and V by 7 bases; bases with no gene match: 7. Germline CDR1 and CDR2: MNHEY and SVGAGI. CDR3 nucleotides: TGTGCCAGCAAGCCTGGGGGGGAGGAGACCCAGTACTTC. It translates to CASKPGGEETQYF.

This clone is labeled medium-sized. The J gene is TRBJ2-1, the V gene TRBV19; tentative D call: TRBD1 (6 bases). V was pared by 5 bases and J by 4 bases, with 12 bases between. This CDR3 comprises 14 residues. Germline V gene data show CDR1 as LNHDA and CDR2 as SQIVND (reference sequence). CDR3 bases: TGTGCCAGTAGTCCATGGACAGATTACAATGAGCAGTTCTTC. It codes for CASSPWTDYNEQFF.

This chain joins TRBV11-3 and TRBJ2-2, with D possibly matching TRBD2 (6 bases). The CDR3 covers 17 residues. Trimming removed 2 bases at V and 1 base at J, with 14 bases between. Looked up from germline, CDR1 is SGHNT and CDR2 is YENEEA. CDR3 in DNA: TGTGCCAGCAGCTTAATGGACTACCCCGGGAACACCGGGGAGCTGTTTTTT. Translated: CASSLMDYPGNTGELFF.